These 11 T cell receptor beta chains were sequenced from one sample in a study of shared clonotypes between healthy human individuals. Sequencing was performed with immunoSEQ multiplex PCR; in TCRdb, only in-frame clones are kept and a portion is missing. The sample carries a few million clones, approximately 94% recorded once. The sample comprised naive CD4+ T cells sorted from blood. Subset reported: CD45RA+ positively selected. The receptors derive from a man between 18 and 35 years old in good health.

This chain links TRBV6-1 with TRBJ1-1; unclear D gene. Germline CDR1 reads MNHNS; CDR2 reads SASEGT. V gave up 7 bases and J gave up 0 bases, with 15 bases separating them. The CDR3 loop spans 15 amino acids. DNA of the CDR3: TGTGCCAGCAAAGAGACCAGCGTTATGAACACTGAAGCTTTCTTT. Protein product: CASKETSVMNTEAFF.

Here the CDR3 DNA reads TGTGCCAGCAGCACTAGCGGACAGGAGACCCAGTACTTC. It specifies CASSTSGQETQYF. The V gene is TRBV5-4, the J gene TRBJ2-5; 8 nucleotides align to TRBD2. Germline-derived CDR1 and CDR2 are SGHNT and YYREEE (reference sequence). The J segment lost 5 bases and the V segment lost 4 bases, leaving 4 bases of the junction unmatched. The CDR3 covers 13 residues. Using reference TRBV5-4 and TRBJ2-5 for the parts outside the CDR3, the full variable domain is ETGVTQSPTHLIKTRGQQVTLRCSSQSGHNTVSWYQQALGQGPQFIFQYYREEENGRGNFPPRFSGLQFPNYSSELNVNALELDDSALYLCASSTSGQETQYFGPGTRLLVL.

The J gene is TRBJ2-3, the V gene TRBV9; tentatively, D is TRBD1 (6 bases). This CDR3 has 16 amino acids. Trimming removed 0 bases from V and 0 bases from J, with 11 bases in between. Germline loops: CDR1 SGDLS, CDR2 YYNGEE. The CDR3 DNA reads TGTGCCAGCAGCGTAGGTCAACAGGGCAGCACAGATACGCAGTATTTT. It is translated as CASSVGQQGSTDTQYF.

This clone was seen just once. CDR3 in amino acids: CASSEALGGSQPQHF. The CDR3 DNA follows: TGTGCCAGCAGTGAAGCGCTGGGGGGCAGCCAGCCCCAGCATTTT. The chain combines TRBV2 with TRBJ1-5, with D tentatively TRBD1 (6 bases). The germline V gene has CDR1 SNHLY and CDR2 FYNNEI. V was cut by 0 bases and J by 7 bases, with 13 bases left in between. This CDR3 is 15 amino acids long.

The rearrangement links TRBV23-1 to TRBJ2-7; D could derive from TRBD1 or TRBD2 (5 bases each). TRBV23-1 is an ORF, and what it does is uncertain. Trimming cost V 2 bases and J 2 bases, with 7 bases left between them. The CDR3 loop spans 13 amino acids. The CDR3 reads CASSQEGPYEQYF. CDR3 nucleotides: TGCGCCAGCAGTCAAGAGGGGCCCTACGAGCAGTACTTC.

This clone has only one observation. Other DNA sequences from this sample encode an identical CDR3 as well. The rearrangement joins TRBV7-2 to TRBJ1-2; D gene unclear. This CDR3 contains 13 residues. V was trimmed by 0 bases and J by 8 bases, leaving 10 bases between them. Germline assignment: CDR1 SGHTA and CDR2 FQGNSA. The CDR3 nucleotides read TGTGCCAGCAGCTTAGCGGCATCCGGCGGCTACACCTTC. Translating it yields CASSLAASGGYTF. Filled out from reference TRBV7-2 and TRBJ1-2, the complete variable domain reads GAGVSQSPSNKVTEKGKDVELRCDPISGHTALYWYRQSLGQGLEFLIYFQGNSAPDKSGLPSDRFSAERTGGSVSTLTIQRTQQEDSAVYLCASSLAASGGYTFGSGTRLTVV.

A note on this clone: The same CDR3 also results from other DNA sequences found in this sample. The V call is TRBV5-1, the J call TRBJ2-3; D gene uncertain. The germline gives CDR1 SGHRS, CDR2 YFSETQ. The CDR3 totals 13 residues. V lost 0 bases, J lost 4 bases, and 6 bases lay in between. Here the CDR3 reads CASSLGGADTQYF. In DNA form, the CDR3 reads TGCGCCAGCAGCTTGGGTGGCGCAGATACGCAGTATTTT.

This clone was observed once. The chain recombines TRBV30 with TRBJ2-7, with 7 nucleotides matching TRBD1. The germline V gene has CDR1 GTSNPN and CDR2 SVGIG (reference sequence). CDR3 length equals 18 residues. J gave up 0 bases and V 0 bases, and 14 bases lay outside the gene matches. The CDR3 is CAWSVIRATGRNSYEQYF. The CDR3 bases are TGTGCCTGGAGTGTAATTCGGGCGACAGGGAGAAACTCCTACGAGCAGTACTTC.

The rearrangement joins TRBV11-2 to TRBJ2-4; TRBD2 matches at 8 bases. Germline assignment: CDR1 SGHAT and CDR2 FQNNGV. CDR3 length: 16 residues. V lost 1 base, J lost 6 bases, and 8 bases stayed unmatched. The CDR3 DNA is TGTGCCAGCAGCTTAGGATACGGGGGGGCCGGAAACATTCAGTACTTC. It codes for CASSLGYGGAGNIQYF.

J is TRBJ2-7 and V is TRBV5-6; 7 bases are shared with TRBD2. This CDR3 contains 16 residues. V lost 6 bases, J lost 1 base, and 13 bases stayed unmatched. Germline V gene sequence: CDR1 SGHDT, CDR2 YYEEEE. The CDR3 sequence: CASTFNFREASYEQYF. The CDR3 region has the DNA TGTGCCAGCACCTTTAACTTCCGGGAGGCGTCCTACGAGCAGTACTTC.

The chain links TRBV6-1 to TRBJ2-7; TRBD1 or TRBD2 may be the D gene (5 bases each). The V end was cut by 5 bases, the J end by 5 bases, with 16 bases between. Germline values: CDR1 MNHNS, CDR2 SASEGT. The CDR3 contains 14 residues. The CDR3 loop reads CASSPQGVSDEQYF. The CDR3 bases are TGTGCCAGCAGTCCGCAGGGAGTAAGCGACGAGCAGTACTTC.